Sequencing of this TCR beta chain was carried out in a study of blood T cell repertoires in COVID-19. Across the whole study: PBMCs, B-cell-depleted T cells, or T cells provided the cDNA or gDNA that made up the material.

CDR1 GTSNPN and CDR2 SVGIG come from the germline V gene (reference sequence). V shed 4 bases, J shed 5 bases, and the junction held 9 bases outside the gene matches. This CDR3 is 14 amino acids long. Per the original methods: By means of reference gene primer amplification, nucleated cell counts were estimated. Data came from immunoSEQ multiplex PCR; TCRdb stores just in-frame clones and leaves some out. Clone size and V and J calls were adopted from that table, with D and trimming inferred from the DNA. The sample contains about 14,000 clones, around 88% of which appear only once. Material: peripheral blood. This sequence originates from a human donor with active COVID-19. The donor label of this sample is uncertain. The rearrangement uses TRBV30 and TRBJ1-1, with TRBD1 matching over 8 bases. The CDR3: CAWIPTGGVTEAFF. The CDR3 nucleotides read TGTGCCTGGATTCCCACAGGGGGAGTAACTGAAGCTTTCTTT.